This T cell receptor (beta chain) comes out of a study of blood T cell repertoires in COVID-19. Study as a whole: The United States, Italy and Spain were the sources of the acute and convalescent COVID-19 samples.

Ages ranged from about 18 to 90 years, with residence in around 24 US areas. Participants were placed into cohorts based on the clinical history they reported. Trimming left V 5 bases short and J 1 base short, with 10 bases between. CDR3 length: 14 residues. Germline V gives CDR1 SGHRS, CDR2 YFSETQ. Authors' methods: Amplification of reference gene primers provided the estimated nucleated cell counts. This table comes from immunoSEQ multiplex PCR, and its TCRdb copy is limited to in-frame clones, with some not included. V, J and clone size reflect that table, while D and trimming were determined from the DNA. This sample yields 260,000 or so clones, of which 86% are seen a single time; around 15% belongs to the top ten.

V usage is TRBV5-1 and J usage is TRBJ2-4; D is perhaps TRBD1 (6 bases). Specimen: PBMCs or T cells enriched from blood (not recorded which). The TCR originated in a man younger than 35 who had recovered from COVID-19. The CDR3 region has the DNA TGCGCCAGCAGTGGAGACAGGGCCAAAAACATTCAGTACTTC. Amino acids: CASSGDRAKNIQYF.